Presented here are 19 T cell receptor beta chains from one specimen sequenced in a study of circulating CD8 cells and anti-PD-1 response in melanoma. Live CD3+CD8+TCRalphabeta+ cells were sorted into four subsets by PD-1 and/or TIGIT. The QIAseq Immune Repertoire TCR panel built the libraries from roughly 15 ng of total RNA. One entry per CDR3 protein, called by TCRdb with MiXCR from the reads. The sample records a few thousand distinct CDR3 sequences, around 6.5% being singletons. Sequenced here: CD8+ T cells from PBMCs, sampled at baseline or after one month of anti-PD-1 therapy (not recorded which). The receptor source for this set is a human donor with melanoma.

By sample fraction, this clonotype is medium-sized. This chain links TRBV20-1 with TRBJ2-7; a weak D match, TRBD2 (5 bases). CDR1 and CDR2 from the germline V gene are DFQATT and SNEGSKA (reference sequence). The CDR3 is 12 residues long. V was clipped by 5 bases and J by 3 bases, with 11 bases between them. This CDR3 reads CSAPDLSYEQYF. The CDR3, as DNA: TGCAGTGCTCCGGACTTGAGCTACGAGCAGTACTTC.

By share, this clonotype counts as medium-sized. The CDR3, as DNA: TGTGCTAGTGGTTTGGGGGACTCCGCTTTCTTT. As protein: CASGLGDSAFF. The J gene is TRBJ1-1, the V gene TRBV12-5; possible D gene TRBD1, 5 bases. Germline values: CDR1 LGHNT, CDR2 FRNRAP. Between the trimmed V and J ends, which lost 1 base and 11 bases, there was a span of 8 bases. The CDR3 is 11 residues long.

By proportion, this clonotype is medium-sized. The rearrangement joins TRBV9 to TRBJ2-7; possible D gene TRBD2, 7 bases. The V and J ends lost 0 bases and 4 bases respectively, with 14 bases between them. The germline V gene encodes CDR1 SGDLS and CDR2 YYNGEE. There are 15 residues in the CDR3. CDR3 coding DNA: TGTGCCAGCAGCGTAGCAGCCGGGGGGCTTTACGAGCAGTACTTC. This codes for CASSVAAGGLYEQYF.

This clonotype is medium-sized within its sample. The chain recombines TRBV7-3 with TRBJ2-1; no definite D call. Germline CDR1 is SGHTA and CDR2 is FQGTGA. The V end lost 1 base, the J end lost 8 bases, and 6 bases lay between the germline ends. CDR3 length: 12 residues. CDR3 residues: CASSLIPDEQFF. As DNA, the CDR3 is TGTGCCAGCAGCTTAATCCCGGATGAGCAGTTCTTC.

By share, this clonotype counts as medium-sized. The chain links TRBV21-1 to TRBJ2-1. TRBV21-1 constitutes a pseudogene. This CDR3 is built from 12 residues. CDR3 nucleotides: TGTGCCAGCAGTTCTACCATCTATGAGCAGTTCTTC. This codes for CASSSTIYEQFF.

By share, this clonotype counts as medium-sized. Here the CDR3 reads CASSLGGGEQYF. The CDR3 DNA reads TGTGCCAGCAGCTTAGGGGGCGGCGAGCAGTACTTC. This chain joins TRBV5-5 and TRBJ2-7, with 7 bases that match TRBD1. With 2 bases clipped from V and 6 bases from J, the junction kept 2 bases outside the gene matches. CDR3 size: 12 residues. Germline loops: CDR1 SGHKS, CDR2 YYEKEE (reference sequence).

By share of the sample, this clonotype is medium-sized (0.01 to 0.1%). V and J are TRBV24-1 and TRBJ2-5; tentatively, D is TRBD2 (6 bases). V lost 3 bases to trimming and J lost 2 bases, with 9 bases between them. The CDR3 contains 14 residues. The germline gives CDR1 KGHDR, CDR2 SFDVKD. The DNA for the CDR3 is TGTGCCACCAGTGATATGGGGGGACAAGAGACCCAGTACTTC. As protein: CATSDMGGQETQYF.

By sample fraction, this clonotype is medium-sized (0.01 to 0.1%). V is TRBV28 and J is TRBJ2-1, with TRBD2 identical over 7 bases. Germline loops: CDR1 MDHEN, CDR2 SYDVKM. J gave up 3 bases and V 5 bases, and 4 bases lay outside the gene matches. The CDR3 has 14 amino acids. The CDR3 DNA follows: TGTGCCAGCAGTCTAGCGGACAACTACAATGAGCAGTTCTTC. This codes for CASSLADNYNEQFF.

This clonotype ranks as medium-sized (0.01 to 0.1%). This chain joins TRBV5-5 and TRBJ1-1; perhaps TRBD1 as D (5 bases). With 3 bases removed from V and 3 bases from J, the gap between germline ends came to 9 bases. Germline loops: CDR1 SGHKS, CDR2 YYEKEE (reference sequence). The CDR3 loop spans 13 amino acids. The CDR3 loop is CASSWGSYTEAFF. DNA of the CDR3: TGTGCCAGCAGCTGGGGGTCTTACACTGAAGCTTTCTTT.

Judged by abundance, this clonotype is medium-sized (0.01 to 0.1%). The V and J genes are TRBV14 and TRBJ2-7; D gene unclear. V was clipped by 0 bases and J by 4 bases, with 13 bases between them. CDR1 and CDR2 (germline): SGHDN, FVKESK. CDR3 size: 15 residues. The CDR3 region is CASSQDKVRVYEQYF. The CDR3 nucleotides are TGTGCCAGCAGCCAAGATAAGGTCCGGGTATACGAGCAGTACTTC.

Sample share makes this clonotype large. The rearrangement uses TRBV19 and TRBJ2-5; D is uncertain. The CDR3 covers 17 residues. Looked up from germline, CDR1 is LNHDA and CDR2 is SQIVND (reference sequence). V shed 0 bases and J shed 5 bases, with 19 bases lying between them. The CDR3 loop reads CASSIDLYAGLQETQYF. Here the CDR3 DNA reads TGTGCCAGTAGTATAGATCTATACGCTGGCCTCCAGGAGACCCAGTACTTC.

Judged by abundance, this clonotype is medium-sized. V is TRBV19 and J is TRBJ2-7, with 9 bases that match TRBD1. J lost 2 bases, V lost 4 bases, and 6 bases had no gene match. Germline assignment: CDR1 LNHDA and CDR2 SQIVND (reference sequence). The CDR3 extends over 15 amino acids. The CDR3 DNA reads TGTGCCAGTAGTAATCCGGGACAGGGAACCTACGAGCAGTACTTC. Protein sequence: CASSNPGQGTYEQYF.

In this sample, this clonotype is medium-sized. The rearrangement uses TRBV20-1 and TRBJ2-3; 9 bases are shared with TRBD2. With 0 bases clipped from V and 13 bases from J, the junction kept 14 bases outside the gene matches. This CDR3 spans 15 amino acids. Germline V CDR1 and CDR2: DFQATT, SNEGSKA (reference sequence). The DNA for the CDR3 is TGCAGTGCTAGAGATGATCGCTACCGCGGGGGGGCCAAGTATTTT. As protein: CSARDDRYRGGAKYF.

This clonotype ranks as medium-sized. This sequence joins TRBV28 and TRBJ1-5, with unresolved D. This CDR3 spans 15 amino acids. CDR1 is MDHEN and CDR2 is SYDVKM in the germline V gene. Trimming left V 3 bases short and J 4 bases short, with 13 bases between. CDR3 residues: CASSFAPAENQPQHF. The CDR3 nucleotides read TGTGCCAGCAGTTTTGCTCCCGCCGAAAATCAGCCCCAGCATTTT.

A note on this clonotype: One end of the junction is discordant with germline, which a read error may explain. J is TRBJ2-1 and V is TRBV27, with TRBD2 matching 12 bases. The CDR3 has 15 residues. Germline CDR1 is MNHEY and CDR2 is SMNVEV (reference sequence). The CDR3 protein is CASRPGTSGPNEQVF. The CDR3 DNA reads as TGTGCCAGCAGACCCGGGACTAGCGGGCCTAATGAGCAGGTCTTC.

This clonotype is medium-sized (0.01 to 0.1%) within its sample. V usage is TRBV28 and J usage is TRBJ2-1, with D tentatively TRBD2 (6 bases). V lost 4 bases and J lost 6, with 13 bases in between. Germline assignment: CDR1 MDHEN and CDR2 SYDVKM. The CDR3 runs 14 residues. The CDR3 region has the DNA TGTGCCAGCAGTTACCCGAGGGGAGGCAATGAGCAGTTCTTC. It codes for CASSYPRGGNEQFF.

Regarding this clonotype: The junction differs from germline at one of its ends, possibly a read error. This chain connects TRBV19 to TRBJ2-7; weak D call: TRBD2 (7 bases). This CDR3 region has 15 residues. Germline CDR1 LNHDA, CDR2 SQIVND (reference sequence). CDR3 sequence: CASTPTGGPSHEQYF. The CDR3 bases are TGTGCCAGTACCCCGACGGGGGGCCCCTCCCACGAGCAGTACTTC.

This clonotype is medium-sized (0.01 to 0.1%) by share. This chain connects TRBV25-1 to TRBJ2-3; D is undetermined. Trimming shortened V by 4 bases and J by 4 bases, and 12 bases separated the two germline ends. The CDR3 is made up of 14 amino acids. Germline values: CDR1 MGHDK, CDR2 SYGVNS. The CDR3 coding sequence is TGTGCCAGCAGTGGGACGTGGATGTCAGATACGCAGTATTTT. Its protein product is CASSGTWMSDTQYF.

This clonotype qualifies as medium-sized. The chain combines TRBV2 with TRBJ2-1; 12 nucleotides match TRBD2. V shed 4 bases and J 1 base; nucleotides not matched to a gene: 11. This CDR3 region has 19 residues. CDR1 is SNHLY, CDR2 FYNNEI, per germline. CDR3 region: CASSGPGLAGSNSYNEQFF. The DNA of the CDR3 is TGTGCCAGCAGTGGTCCGGGACTAGCGGGTTCGAATTCCTACAATGAGCAGTTCTTC.